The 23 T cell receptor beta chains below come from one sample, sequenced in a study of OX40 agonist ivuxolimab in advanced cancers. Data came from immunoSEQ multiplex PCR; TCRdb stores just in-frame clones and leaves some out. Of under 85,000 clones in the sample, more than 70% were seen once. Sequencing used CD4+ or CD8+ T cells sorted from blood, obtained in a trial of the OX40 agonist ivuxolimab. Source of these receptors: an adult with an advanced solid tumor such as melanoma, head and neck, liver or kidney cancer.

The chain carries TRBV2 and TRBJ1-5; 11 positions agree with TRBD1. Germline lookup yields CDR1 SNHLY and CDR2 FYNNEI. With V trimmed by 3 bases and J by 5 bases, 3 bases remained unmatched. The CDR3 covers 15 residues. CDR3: CASSDRTGGDQPQHF. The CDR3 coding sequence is TGTGCCAGCAGTGATAGGACAGGGGGCGATCAGCCCCAGCATTTT.

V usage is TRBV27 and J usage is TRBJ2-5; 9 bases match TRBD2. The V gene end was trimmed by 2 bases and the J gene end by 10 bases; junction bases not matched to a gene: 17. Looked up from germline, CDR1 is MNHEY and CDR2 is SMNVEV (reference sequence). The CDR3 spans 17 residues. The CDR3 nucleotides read TGTGCCAGCAGTTTAGATGTTAGGGCTAGCGGGGCCAGGGACCAGTACTTC. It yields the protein CASSLDVRASGARDQYF.

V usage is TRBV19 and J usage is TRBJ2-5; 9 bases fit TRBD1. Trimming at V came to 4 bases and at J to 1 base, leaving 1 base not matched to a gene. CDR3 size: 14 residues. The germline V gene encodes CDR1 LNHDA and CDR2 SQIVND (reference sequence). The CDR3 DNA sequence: TGTGCCAGTAGTAGGGACAGGGTCCAAGAGACCCAGTACTTC. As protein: CASSRDRVQETQYF. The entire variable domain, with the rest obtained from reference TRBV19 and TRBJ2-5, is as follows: DGGITQSPKYLFRKEGQNVTLSCEQNLNHDAMYWYRQDPGQGLRLIYYSQIVNDFQKGDIAEGYSVSREKKESFPLTVTSAQKNPTAFYLCASSRDRVQETQYFGPGTRLLVL.

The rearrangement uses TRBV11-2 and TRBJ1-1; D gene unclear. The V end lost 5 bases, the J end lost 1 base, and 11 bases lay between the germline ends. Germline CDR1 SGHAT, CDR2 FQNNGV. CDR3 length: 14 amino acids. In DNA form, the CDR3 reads TGTGCCAGCAGCCCCTTGGGTGGGAACACTGAAGCTTTCTTT. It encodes CASSPLGGNTEAFF.

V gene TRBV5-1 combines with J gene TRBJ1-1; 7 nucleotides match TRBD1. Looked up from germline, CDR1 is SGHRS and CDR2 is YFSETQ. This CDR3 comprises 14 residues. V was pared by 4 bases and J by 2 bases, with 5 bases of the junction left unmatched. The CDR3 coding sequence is TGCGCCAGCAGCCCACAGGGGCGTAACACTGAAGCTTTCTTT. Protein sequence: CASSPQGRNTEAFF.

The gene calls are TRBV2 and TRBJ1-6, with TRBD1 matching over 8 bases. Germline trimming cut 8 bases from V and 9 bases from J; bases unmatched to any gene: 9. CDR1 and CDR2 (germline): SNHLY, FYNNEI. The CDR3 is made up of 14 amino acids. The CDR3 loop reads CASLQDRVGSPLHF. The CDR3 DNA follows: TGTGCCAGCCTACAGGACAGGGTCGGTTCACCCCTCCACTTT.

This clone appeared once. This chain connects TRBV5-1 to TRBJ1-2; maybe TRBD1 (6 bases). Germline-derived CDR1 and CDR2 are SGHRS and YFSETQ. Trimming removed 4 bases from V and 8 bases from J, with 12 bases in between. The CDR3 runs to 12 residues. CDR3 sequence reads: CASSPPGGGYTF. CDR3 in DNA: TGCGCCAGCAGCCCGCCGGGGGGCGGCTACACCTTC. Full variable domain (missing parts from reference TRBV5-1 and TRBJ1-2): KAGVTQTPRYLIKTRGQQVTLSCSPISGHRSVSWYQQTPGQGLQFLFEYFSETQRNKGNFPGRFSGRQFSNSRSEMNVSTLELGDSALYLCASSPPGGGYTFGSGTRLTVV.

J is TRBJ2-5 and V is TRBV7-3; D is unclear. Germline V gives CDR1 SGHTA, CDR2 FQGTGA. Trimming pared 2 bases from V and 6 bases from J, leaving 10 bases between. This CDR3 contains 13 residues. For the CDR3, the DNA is TGTGCCAGCAGCTTATCGGGCCTCAAGACCCAGTACTTC. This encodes CASSLSGLKTQYF.

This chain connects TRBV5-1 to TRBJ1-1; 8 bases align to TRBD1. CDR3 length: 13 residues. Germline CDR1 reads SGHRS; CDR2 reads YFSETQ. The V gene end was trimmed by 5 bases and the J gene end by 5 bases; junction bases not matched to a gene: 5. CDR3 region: CASRADRATEAFF. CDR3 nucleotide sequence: TGCGCCAGCAGAGCGGACAGGGCTACTGAAGCTTTCTTT.

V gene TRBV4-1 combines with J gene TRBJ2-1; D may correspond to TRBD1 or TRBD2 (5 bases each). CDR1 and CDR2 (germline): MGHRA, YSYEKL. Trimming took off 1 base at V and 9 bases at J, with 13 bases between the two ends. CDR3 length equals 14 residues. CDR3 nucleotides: TGCGCCAGCAGCCAAGGGTGGGATGGGGGTGAGCAGTTCTTC. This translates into CASSQGWDGGEQFF.

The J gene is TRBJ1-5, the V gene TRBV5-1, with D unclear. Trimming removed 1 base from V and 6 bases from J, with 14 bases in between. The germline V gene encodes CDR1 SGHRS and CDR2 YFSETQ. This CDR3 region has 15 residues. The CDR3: CASSLSGTEGQPQHF. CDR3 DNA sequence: TGCGCCAGCAGCTTGTCTGGAACAGAGGGTCAGCCCCAGCATTTT.

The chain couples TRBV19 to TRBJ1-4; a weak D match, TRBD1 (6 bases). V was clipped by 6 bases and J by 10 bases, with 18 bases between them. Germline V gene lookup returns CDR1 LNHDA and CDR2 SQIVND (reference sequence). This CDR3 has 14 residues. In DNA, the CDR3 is TGTGCCAGTAGCGTCGGTCAGGGGAGAGGAAAACTGTTTTTT. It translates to CASSVGQGRGKLFF. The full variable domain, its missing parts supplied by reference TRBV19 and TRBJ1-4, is DGGITQSPKYLFRKEGQNVTLSCEQNLNHDAMYWYRQDPGQGLRLIYYSQIVNDFQKGDIAEGYSVSREKKESFPLTVTSAQKNPTAFYLCASSVGQGRGKLFFGSGTQLSVL.

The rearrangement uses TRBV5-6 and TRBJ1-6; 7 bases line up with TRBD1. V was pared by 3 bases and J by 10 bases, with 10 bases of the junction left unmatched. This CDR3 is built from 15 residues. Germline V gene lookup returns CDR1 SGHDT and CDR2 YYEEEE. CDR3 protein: CASSSRGGDDSPLHF. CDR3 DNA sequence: TGTGCCAGCAGCTCCAGGGGGGGAGATGACTCACCCCTCCACTTT.

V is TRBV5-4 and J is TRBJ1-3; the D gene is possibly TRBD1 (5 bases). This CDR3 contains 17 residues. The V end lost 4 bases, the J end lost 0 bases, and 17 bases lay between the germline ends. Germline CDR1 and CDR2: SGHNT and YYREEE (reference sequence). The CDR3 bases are TGTGCCAGCAGCAACCCCGGGACGCCAAACTCTGGAAACACCATATATTTT. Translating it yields CASSNPGTPNSGNTIYF.

The DNA for the CDR3 is TGTGCCAGCAGTGCCCCGGGACAGGGACCCTACGAGCAGTACTTC. Its protein product is CASSAPGQGPYEQYF. The V gene is TRBV2, the J gene TRBJ2-7; 9 bases are a match to TRBD1. Trimming removed 4 bases from V and 2 bases from J; junction bases left unmatched: 6. CDR1 and CDR2 from the germline V gene are SNHLY and FYNNEI. This CDR3 is 15 amino acids long.

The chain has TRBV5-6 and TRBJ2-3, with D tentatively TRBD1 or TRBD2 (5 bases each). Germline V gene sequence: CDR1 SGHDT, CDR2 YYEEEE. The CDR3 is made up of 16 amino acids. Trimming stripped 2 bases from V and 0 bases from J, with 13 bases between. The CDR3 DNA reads TGTGCCAGCAGCTTTCCGGGGCCAAGGAGCACAGATACGCAGTATTTT. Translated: CASSFPGPRSTDTQYF.

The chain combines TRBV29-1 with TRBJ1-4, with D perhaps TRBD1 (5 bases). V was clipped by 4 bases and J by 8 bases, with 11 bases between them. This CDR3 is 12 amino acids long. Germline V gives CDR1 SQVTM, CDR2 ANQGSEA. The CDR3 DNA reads TGCAGCGTTGCCCAGGGTGGGGAAAAACTGTTTTTT. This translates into CSVAQGGEKLFF.

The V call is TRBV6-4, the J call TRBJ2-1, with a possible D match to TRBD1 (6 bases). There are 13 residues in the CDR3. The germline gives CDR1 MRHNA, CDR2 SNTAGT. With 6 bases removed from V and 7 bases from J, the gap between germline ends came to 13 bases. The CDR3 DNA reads TGTGCCAGCAGCAGGGACACTGTGAATGAGCAGTTCTTC. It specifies CASSRDTVNEQFF.

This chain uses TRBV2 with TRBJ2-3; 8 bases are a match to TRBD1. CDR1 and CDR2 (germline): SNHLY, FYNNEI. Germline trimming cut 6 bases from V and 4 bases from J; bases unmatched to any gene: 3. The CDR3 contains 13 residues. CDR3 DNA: TGTGCCAGCAGCAGGGGGCAGTCAGATACGCAGTATTTT. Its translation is CASSRGQSDTQYF.

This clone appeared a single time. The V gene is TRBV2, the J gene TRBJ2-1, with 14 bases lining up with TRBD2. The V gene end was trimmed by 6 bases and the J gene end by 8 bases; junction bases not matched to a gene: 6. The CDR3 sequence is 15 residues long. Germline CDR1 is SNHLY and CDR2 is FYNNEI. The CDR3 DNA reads TGTGCCAGCAGATTGGGACTAGCGGGGGTCGATGAGCAGTTCTTC. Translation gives CASRLGLAGVDEQFF. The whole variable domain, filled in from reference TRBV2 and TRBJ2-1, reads EPEVTQTPSHQVTQMGQEVILRCVPISNHLYFYWYRQILGQKVEFLVSFYNNEISEKSEIFDDQFSVERPDGSNFTLKIRSTKLEDSAMYFCASRLGLAGVDEQFFGPGTRLTVL.

DNA of the CDR3: TGTGCCACCAGCAGAGGGGAGGGGGACAGGGGTCAGAATAACGGCTACACCTTC. Amino acid sequence: CATSRGEGDRGQNNGYTF. The chain carries TRBV15 and TRBJ1-2; 10 nucleotides align to TRBD1. CDR1 and CDR2 (germline): LNHNV, YYDKDF (reference sequence). The CDR3 has 18 amino acids. The V gene end was trimmed by 1 base and the J gene end by 8 bases; junction bases not matched to a gene: 16.

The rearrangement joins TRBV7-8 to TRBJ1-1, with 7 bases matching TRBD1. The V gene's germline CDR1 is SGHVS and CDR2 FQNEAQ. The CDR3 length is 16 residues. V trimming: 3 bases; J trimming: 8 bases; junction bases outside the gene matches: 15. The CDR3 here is CASSFPRGGGRGEAFF. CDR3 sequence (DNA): TGTGCCAGCAGCTTTCCCCGTGGGGGGGGCAGGGGGGAAGCTTTCTTT.

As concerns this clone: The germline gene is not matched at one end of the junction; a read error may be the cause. CDR3 nucleotides: TGTGCCAGCAGTACCCCGGGACGGGGCCGGCACTTC. Translating it yields CASSTPGRGRHF. The V gene is TRBV28, the J gene TRBJ2-5; D may be TRBD1 or TRBD2 (5 bases each). Germline values: CDR1 MDHEN, CDR2 SYDVKM. The CDR3 is 12 amino acids.